This T cell receptor (beta chain) was documented in a study of T cells in Graves' hyperthyroidism and ophthalmopathy (dated by TCRdb to about 2019). Regarding the study in general: Peripheral blood samples were taken at the time of initial diagnosis, prior to any treatment. Once sampling was done, hyperthyroidism patients were given methimazole at a starting dose of 30 mg daily, whereas ophthalmopathy patients were given high-dose intravenous methylprednisolone. In addition, the study compared T-cell repertoires in thyroid tissue and in blood from roughly six Graves' hyperthyroidism patients. Prospective prediction of ophthalmopathy was tested in an independent validation cohort of 18 to 20 hyperthyroidism patients and 17 patients who later progressed to ophthalmopathy. The 75 to 100 discovery patients were divided at random into training and test sets in a 7:3 ratio. TCR V-J signatures able to tell the groups apart were searched for in a discovery cohort of 90 to 100 patients, of whom more than 40 had Graves' ophthalmopathy and 57 had stable Graves' hyperthyroidism. The paper reports TCR Vbeta CDR3 sequencing of roughly 140 peripheral blood samples: under 45 ophthalmopathy, 70 to 85 hyperthyroidism and roughly 17 progressor patients. Overall study results and their limits: Most expanded thyroid clonotypes (frequency above 0.001) were also detected in blood, suggesting blood repertoires may reflect thyroid immune responses. Sample size was not statistically predetermined, and investigators were not blinded to group allocation. A 13 V-J signature model separated ophthalmopathy from stable hyperthyroidism, with around 90% sensitivity and 81.08% specificity in cross-validation and 80%/75% in testing. In validation, the model predicted progression to ophthalmopathy a median of around six months before onset, with roughly 70% sensitivity and more than 72% specificity.

CDR3 length: 16 amino acids, cysteine to phenylalanine. The sequence is cut down to CDR3 DNA, 48 bases in frame from base 1. Based on the germline V gene, the CDR1 and CDR2 sequences are MNHNS and SASEGT. A distance of 21 bases separates the germline ends of V and J, which lose 7 bases and 3 bases respectively. This clonotype came up many times. No antigen is known for it. No base qualities exist here, and no much larger clone lies one base off it. Ophthalmopathy patients had moderately to severely active disease, with a Clinical Activity Score of 3 or more, a NOSPECS grade of 4 or more, and a disease duration of less than 3 months. Patients with uncontrolled infections, other autoimmune diseases, pregnancy or lactation were excluded. Diagnoses were based on clinical symptoms, serum thyroxine and TRAb, thyroid ultrasound and orbital computed tomography. PBMCs were separated from approximately 10 ml of fresh peripheral blood using Ficoll-Paque density gradient centrifugation. Total RNA was extracted using Trizol reagent, and RNA quality was assessed on an Agilent 2100 Bioanalyzer.

Amplification of TCR beta CDR3 regions was carried out from RNA transcripts. The TCR CDR3 was subjected to a first round of RT-PCR using the HTBI primer set and the Qiagen OneStep RT-PCR kit. A second multiplex PCR round built the libraries, followed by size selection and purification. Libraries were sequenced paired-end with 100 bp reads on an Illumina HiSeq2000. In the source study's methods: Raw data were processed with SOAPnuke, discarding reads with adapters, uncalled bases, mean Phred below 15, or no exact constant-primer or identifier match. High-quality paired reads were merged with COPE v1.2.5, and unique nucleotide sequences were defined as clonotypes. Clonotypes were aligned to IMGT TRBV, TRBD and TRBJ reference segments using MiTCR v1.1. Only V-J combinations with frequency above 0.0001, covering about 99% of repertoires, were analysed. A TCS score was defined as the ratio between F50 (clonal expansion) and ExV (chaos), using BLOSUM62-based TCRdist between CDR3 peptides within each V-J. Welch's t-statistics and random forest reduced 514 V-J features to around 14, which were used in a naive Bayes classifier (R e1071). TCRdb reprocessed the public reads (quality trimming at Q25 with fastp, clone calling with MiXCR) and kept in-frame beta chains. A single entry per CDR3 protein holds the most common genes and DNA from its merged rows. V and J calls and clone size were set by TCRdb, not the authors. The sample contains a few hundred thousand distinct CDR3 sequences, roughly 14% of them found a single time. The ten largest clones capture 15% to 20% of the sample.

The sequence was obtained from a woman aged 25 to 39 with Graves' ophthalmopathy. Here the chain combines TRBV6-1 and TRBJ1-1, with a weak D call of TRBD1 (6 bases match). The sequencing sample was made of blood. CDR3 sequence: CASTRSGAAGDTEAFF. The DNA sequence follows: TGTGCCAGCACCCGATCGGGGGCGGCCGGGGACACTGAAGCTTTCTTT.